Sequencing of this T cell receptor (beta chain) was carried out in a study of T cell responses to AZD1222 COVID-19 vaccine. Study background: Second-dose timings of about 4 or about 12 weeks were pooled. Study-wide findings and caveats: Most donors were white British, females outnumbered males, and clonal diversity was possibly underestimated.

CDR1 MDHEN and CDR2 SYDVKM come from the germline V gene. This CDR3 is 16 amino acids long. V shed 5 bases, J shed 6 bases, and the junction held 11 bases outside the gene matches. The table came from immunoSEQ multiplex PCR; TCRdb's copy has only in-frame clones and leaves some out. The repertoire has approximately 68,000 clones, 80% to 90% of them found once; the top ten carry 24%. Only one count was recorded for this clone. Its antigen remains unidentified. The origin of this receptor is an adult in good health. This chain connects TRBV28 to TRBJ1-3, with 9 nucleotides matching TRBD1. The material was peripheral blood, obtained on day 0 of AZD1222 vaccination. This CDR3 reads CASSPEAGTGINTIYF. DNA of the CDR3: TGTGCCAGCAGTCCCGAAGCCGGGACAGGGATAAACACCATATATTTT. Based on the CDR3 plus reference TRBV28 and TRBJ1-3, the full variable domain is DVKVTQSSRYLVKRTGEKVFLECVQDMDHENMFWYRQDPGLGLRLIYFSYDVKMKEKGDIPEGYSVSREKKERFSLILESASTNQTSMYLCASSPEAGTGINTIYFGEGSWLTVV.